The rows below give T cell receptor beta chains drawn from one sample of a study of identical twins. TCRdb reanalysed the 5' RACE reads using MiXCR and keeps one entry per CDR3 protein. The table includes approximately 500,000 distinct CDR3 sequences, 24% detected once. This sample also appeared in a second study, on T cells expressing NK-cell markers.

The sample comprised CD4+ T cells sorted from blood. These receptors came from a woman under 30 in good health. Each CDR3 is given with its conserved first and last residue. D genes are given only for firm matches. Clone size appears in some rows only: once, few, many, or a class for an expanded clone.

CDR3nt	CDR3aa	j_gene	len	v_gene	abundance	d_gene
TGTGCCAGCAGTCAAGCGGGGGGGAAGGCCGGGGAGCTGTTTTTT	CASSQAGGKAGELFF	TRBJ2-2	15	TRBV12-3/TRBV12-4	NA	TRBD2
TGTGCCAGCTCACCACAGTTTCAAGAGACCCAGTACTTC	CASSPQFQETQYF	TRBJ2-5	13	TRBV18	NA	NA
TGTGCCTGGAGTGTGAGAACTAGCGGGAAGCAGTTCTTC	CAWSVRTSGKQFF	TRBJ2-1	13	TRBV30	NA	TRBD2
TGTGCCAGCAGCTTAACGGCGGGATACACAGATACGCAGTATTTT	CASSLTAGYTDTQYF	TRBJ2-3	15	TRBV11-2	few	NA
TGTGCCAGCAGCTTCGGGCGCCTTGAAGCTTTCTTT	CASSFGRLEAFF	TRBJ1-1	12	TRBV5-6	NA	NA
TGCAGTGCTAGAGGTGGGACAGGGACCCGTTTT	CSARGGTGTRF	TRBJ2-3	11	TRBV20-1	few	TRBD1
TGTGCCAGCTCACCACTGAAATGGACAGGCTTCGAGCAGTACTTC	CASSPLKWTGFEQYF	TRBJ2-7	15	TRBV18	NA	TRBD1
TGTGCCAGCAGCTTAGGGGTGTCTGCCTCAGCTTTCTTT	CASSLGVSASAFF	TRBJ1-1	13	TRBV7-2	few	NA
TGTGCCAGCAGTGAATCCCGGTCCCCTGGGGGCTACACCTTC	CASSESRSPGGYTF	TRBJ1-2	14	TRBV6-1	NA	NA
TGCAGCGGGTGGACAGAGCTCTATGGCTACACCTTC	CSGWTELYGYTF	TRBJ1-2	12	TRBV29-1	NA	NA
TGTGCCAGCAGACTCGACGGACAAAGGGCAGATACGCAGTATTTT	CASRLDGQRADTQYF	TRBJ2-3	15	TRBV6-5	NA	NA
TGCAGCGTCAGCACCGGGACAGGGGGGGATGAGCAGTTCTTC	CSVSTGTGGDEQFF	TRBJ2-1	14	TRBV29-1	NA	TRBD1
TGCAGTGCTGCCCTCGGGCTAGCGGGAGGAGGGGGCCCCACAGATACGCAGTATTTT	CSAALGLAGGGGPTDTQYF	TRBJ2-3	19	TRBV20-1	few	TRBD2
TGTGCCAGCAGTTATAGCAGGTGGAATGAGCAGTTCTTC	CASSYSRWNEQFF	TRBJ2-1	13	TRBV27	few	NA
TGTGCCACCCGAAGGGGTGTGACCACTGAAGCTTTCTTT	CATRRGVTTEAFF	TRBJ1-1	13	TRBV27	NA	NA
TGTGCCAGCATTACGACCCGGGGAAAATCCGGGACCTACGAGCAGTACTTC	CASITTRGKSGTYEQYF	TRBJ2-7	17	TRBV28	few	NA
TGTGCCAGCAGTTTCAACAGGATGAACACTGAAGCTTTCTTT	CASSFNRMNTEAFF	TRBJ1-1	14	TRBV27	NA	NA
TGTGCCAGCAGTCGGGCTAGCGGGGGAAATGAGCAGTTCTTC	CASSRASGGNEQFF	TRBJ2-1	14	TRBV27	few	TRBD2
TGTGCCAGCAGCCCTATCGGGACCGCCAAAAACATTCAGTACTTC	CASSPIGTAKNIQYF	TRBJ2-4	15	TRBV6-1	NA	NA
TGTGCCAGCAGCGCCTCTAGCGGGAGAAGAGATGAGCAGTTCTTC	CASSASSGRRDEQFF	TRBJ2-1	15	TRBV9	NA	TRBD2
TGTGCCAGCAGCTTAGAGCCTAGCAATCAGCCCCAGCATTTT	CASSLEPSNQPQHF	TRBJ1-5	14	TRBV11-2	NA	NA